Following are 30 T cell receptor beta chains from one sample sequenced in a study of Graves' ophthalmopathy and Graves' hyperthyroidism. The authors amplified TCR beta CDR3 regions from RNA transcripts. RT-PCR in the first round used HTBI primers; a second-round multiplex PCR followed. TCRdb reprocessed the multiplex PCR reads with MiXCR, giving one entry per CDR3 protein. The sample holds approximately 540,000 distinct CDR3 sequences, roughly 39% seen once. Sequencing was performed on peripheral blood or thyroid tissue (not recorded which). These receptors were collected from an adult man with Graves' hyperthyroidism.

This clonotype appeared many times. V usage is TRBV12-3 or TRBV12-4 and J usage is TRBJ2-5, with 7 positions matching TRBD1. The length of the CDR3 is 14 residues. J gave up 3 bases and V 5 bases, and 6 bases lay outside the gene matches. The DNA of the CDR3 is TGTGCCAGCAGTGTGGGACAGACCGAAGAGACCCAGTACTTC. It translates to CASSVGQTEETQYF.

V is TRBV28 and J is TRBJ2-7; perhaps D is TRBD1 or TRBD2 (5 bases each). V gave up 3 bases and J gave up 1 base, with 16 bases separating them. The CDR3 runs 16 residues. The germline V gene encodes CDR1 MDHEN and CDR2 SYDVKM. CDR3 in amino acids: CASSLGRAEGSYEQYF. The DNA of the CDR3 is TGTGCCAGCAGTTTGGGACGGGCCGAGGGATCCTACGAGCAGTACTTC. Drawing the rest from reference TRBV28 and TRBJ2-7, the complete variable domain is DVKVTQSSRYLVKRTGEKVFLECVQDMDHENMFWYRQDPGLGLRLIYFSYDVKMKEKGDIPEGYSVSREKKERFSLILESASTNQTSMYLCASSLGRAEGSYEQYFGPGTRLTVT.

The table lists this clonotype with many counts. This chain links TRBV12-3 or TRBV12-4 with TRBJ2-7; D may correspond to TRBD1 or TRBD2 (5 bases each). Trimming left V 4 bases short and J 4 bases short, with 14 bases between. This CDR3 contains 14 residues. The CDR3 DNA is TGTGCCAGCAGTTACCCGGGACGGGGATACGAGCAGTACTTC. Translating gives CASSYPGRGYEQYF.

The chain couples TRBV5-4 to TRBJ1-1; D unresolved. The CDR3 totals 15 residues. Per germline, CDR1 SGHNT and CDR2 YYREEE (reference sequence). V lost 2 bases, J lost 14 bases, and 25 bases lay in between. This chain's CDR3 is CASSFGTSGYNEQFF. In nucleotides, the CDR3 is TGTGCCAGCAGCTTCGGTACTAGCGGTTACAATGAGCAGTTCTTT.

The rearrangement uses TRBV24-1 and TRBJ1-2; 11 bases are shared with TRBD1. The germline gives CDR1 KGHDR, CDR2 SFDVKD. V lost 5 bases, J lost 6 bases, and 7 bases stayed unmatched. This CDR3 spans 15 amino acids. The CDR3 sequence is CATSAPGTGGDGYTF. The CDR3 DNA reads TGTGCCACCAGTGCGCCCGGGACAGGGGGTGATGGCTACACCTTC.

The genes are TRBV10-3 and TRBJ2-1; D not resolved. The V end was cut by 2 bases, the J end by 0 bases, with 5 bases between. Per the germline V gene, CDR1 is ENHRY and CDR2 is SYGVKD. The CDR3 has 14 amino acids. In nucleotides, the CDR3 is TGTGCCATCAGTGAGCGGAGCTCCTACAATGAGCAGTTCTTC. Amino acids: CAISERSSYNEQFF.

The chain employs TRBV20-1 and TRBJ2-5; TRBD2 agrees at 15 bases. Germline-derived CDR1 and CDR2 are DFQATT and SNEGSKA (reference sequence). CDR3 length: 15 amino acids. J was trimmed by 4 bases and V by 2 bases; bases with no gene match: 2. DNA of the CDR3: TGCAGTGCTAGATTGGGACTAGCGGGAGGAGAGACCCAGTACTTC. Its protein product is CSARLGLAGGETQYF.

This clonotype was counted many times. The V gene is TRBV9, the J gene TRBJ1-5, with D uncertain. V lost 0 bases to trimming and J lost 2 bases, with 9 bases between them. Germline lookup yields CDR1 SGDLS and CDR2 YYNGEE. The CDR3 spans 15 residues. The CDR3 spells CASSVGGQGNQPQHF. CDR3 bases: TGTGCCAGCAGCGTAGGTGGGCAGGGCAATCAGCCCCAGCATTTT.

As for this clonotype: Because it lacks the conserved phenylalanine or tryptophan at the end, this CDR3 is likely a read error. No DNA is shown, since the ends of the CDR3 on it are uncertain; the CDR3 is the one TCRdb lists. This rearrangement joins TRBV7-8 to TRBJ1-4; whether TRBD1, the table's D call, matches the DNA was not checked. Germline V gene lookup returns CDR1 SGHVS and CDR2 FQNEAQ. From its first to its last residue, the CDR3 has 9 amino acids. The CDR3 region is CASSERGLY.

The chain carries TRBV2 and TRBJ2-7, with 9 positions matching TRBD1. The CDR3 is made up of 13 amino acids. Per germline, CDR1 SNHLY and CDR2 FYNNEI. The V segment lost 9 bases and the J segment 2 bases; nucleotides outside the gene matches: 5. The CDR3 nucleotides are TGTGCCAGGGGGACAGGGACCGCCTACGAGCAGTACTTC. Encoded protein: CARGTGTAYEQYF.

This clonotype was found many times. This chain joins TRBV12-3 or TRBV12-4 and TRBJ2-5; 9 nucleotides line up with TRBD1. After removal of 6 bases from V and 3 bases from J, the junction contained 5 bases not matched to a gene. This CDR3 spans 14 amino acids. The CDR3 spells CASSRGQGEETQYF. For the CDR3, the DNA is TGTGCCAGCAGCCGGGGACAGGGTGAAGAGACCCAGTACTTC.

This clonotype occurred many times. The germline gene is not matched at one end of the junction; a read error may be the cause. The chain employs TRBV5-1 and TRBJ2-5; 8 bases align to TRBD1. CDR3 size: 13 residues. CDR1 SGHRS and CDR2 YFSETQ come from the germline V gene. The CDR3 nucleotides read TGTGCCAGCAGCTTACAGGGGGAGGAGACCCAGTACTTC. Translated: CASSLQGEETQYF.

The chain employs TRBV7-2 and TRBJ1-2; 8 bases match TRBD1. CDR1 and CDR2 from the germline V gene are SGHTA and FQGNSA. V was clipped by 5 bases and J by 3 bases; unmatched bases: 11. This CDR3 is 16 amino acids long. The CDR3 bases are TGTGCCAGCAGCATCACAGGGGGGATCAGCGACTATGGCTACACCTTC. Amino acids: CASSITGGISDYGYTF. Variable domain in full (rest from reference TRBV7-2 and TRBJ1-2): GAGVSQSPSNKVTEKGKDVELRCDPISGHTALYWYRQSLGQGLEFLIYFQGNSAPDKSGLPSDRFSAERTGGSVSTLTIQRTQQEDSAVYLCASSITGGISDYGYTFGSGTRLTVV.

Of note for this clonotype: At one of its ends the junction is not consistent with the germline gene, which may arise from a read error. J is TRBJ2-2 and V is TRBV4-1; 13 bases are shared with TRBD2. The germline V gene has CDR1 MGHRA and CDR2 YSYEKL. The CDR3 is 19 residues long. The CDR3 DNA reads TGTGCCAGCAGCATTCGACTAGCGGGGGGCCTTGCGAACACCGGGGAGCTGTTTTTT. Its protein product is CASSIRLAGGLANTGELFF.

This clonotype came up many times. The rearrangement uses TRBV4-1 and TRBJ2-7, with TRBD2 identical over 7 bases. This CDR3 comprises 16 residues. Looked up from germline, CDR1 is MGHRA and CDR2 is YSYEKL. With V trimmed by 0 bases and J by 3 bases, 8 bases remained unmatched. The CDR3 is CASSQDLGGHFYEQYF. Here the CDR3 DNA reads TGCGCCAGCAGCCAAGATTTGGGAGGGCATTTCTACGAGCAGTACTTC.

The V and J genes are TRBV6-6 and TRBJ2-7; 8 nucleotides match TRBD2. This CDR3 spans 16 amino acids. The germline CDR1 and CDR2 sequences are MNHNY and SVGAGI (reference sequence). With 0 bases clipped from V and 2 bases from J, the junction kept 6 bases outside the gene matches. CDR3 coding DNA: TGTGCCAGCAGTTACTCGGCGGGGGGCCGAACCTACGAGCAGTACTTC. It codes for CASSYSAGGRTYEQYF.

This clonotype was observed a single time. The chain employs TRBV10-2 and TRBJ1-1; 7 positions agree with TRBD1. Germline V gene lookup returns CDR1 WSHSY and CDR2 SAAADI. The CDR3 sequence is 13 residues long. V shed 0 bases and J 7 bases; nucleotides not matched to a gene: 2. CDR3 amino acids: CASSESGTDEAFF. CDR3 in DNA: TGCGCCAGCAGTGAGTCGGGGACAGATGAAGCTTTCTTT.

The chain recombines TRBV7-2 with TRBJ2-3, with D possibly being TRBD1 (6 bases). Trimming took 6 bases from V and 1 from J, leaving 11 bases between them. This CDR3 has 14 residues. From germline, CDR1 is SGHTA and CDR2 FQGNSA. In DNA, the CDR3 is TGTGCCAGCAGACCCGAGGGGGGCACAGATACGCAGTATTTT. Translated, it gives CASRPEGGTDTQYF.

The chain has TRBV7-9 and TRBJ2-5, with D tentatively TRBD1 or TRBD2 (5 bases each). The CDR3 loop spans 17 amino acids. Germline loops: CDR1 SEHNR, CDR2 FQNEAQ (reference sequence). The V end lost 1 base, the J end lost 4 bases, and 19 bases lay between the germline ends. The CDR3 loop is CASSLVAGRVGGETQYF. The CDR3 DNA follows: TGTGCCAGCAGCTTAGTGGCAGGGCGGGTTGGGGGAGAGACCCAGTACTTC.

This clonotype was detected many times. The chain uses TRBV19 and TRBJ2-5; tentative D call: TRBD1 (5 bases). Germline CDR1 reads LNHDA; CDR2 reads SQIVND (reference sequence). The CDR3 sequence is 13 residues long. Deletions cut 4 bases from V and 4 bases from J, with 10 bases between. CDR3 in amino acids: CASSTQGPETQYF. Written as DNA, the CDR3 is TGTGCCAGTAGTACTCAGGGTCCAGAGACCCAGTACTTC.

This clonotype was observed at least ten times. This chain joins TRBV6-5 and TRBJ2-5; a possible D gene is TRBD1 (5 bases). Germline lookup yields CDR1 MNHEY and CDR2 SVGAGI. The V end lost 6 bases, the J end lost 2 bases, and 16 bases lay between the germline ends. CDR3 length: 15 residues. The chain's CDR3 is CASSLMRQSQETQYF. CDR3 DNA: TGTGCCAGCAGCCTAATGCGACAGAGTCAAGAGACCCAGTACTTC.

A remark on this clonotype: An end of the junction does not agree with germline; a read error may underlie this. The J gene is TRBJ2-2, the V gene TRBV6-5; 8 positions agree with TRBD2. This CDR3 comprises 14 residues. The germline V gene encodes CDR1 MNHEY and CDR2 SVGAGI. CDR3 DNA sequence: TGTGCCAGCAGTTGGCTAGCGGGCACCGGGGGGCTGTTTTTT. It encodes CASSWLAGTGGLFF.

This clonotype was seen more than once but under ten times. The chain is built from TRBV29-1 and TRBJ2-3; D may be TRBD1 (6 bases). Germline V CDR1 and CDR2: SQVTM, ANQGSEA. V lost 5 bases, J lost 2 bases, and 14 bases lay in between. This CDR3 has 14 residues. CDR3 residues: CSVQGTRVTDTQYF. The CDR3 nucleotides read TGCAGCGTTCAGGGGACGCGGGTCACAGATACGCAGTATTTT.

The table lists this clonotype with many counts. The rearrangement uses TRBV7-9 and TRBJ1-1, with a tentative D call TRBD1 (6 bases). The CDR3 totals 14 residues. Trimming cost V 4 bases and J 5 bases, with 14 bases left between them. Germline assignment: CDR1 SEHNR and CDR2 FQNEAQ (reference sequence). This CDR3 reads CASSSRGLKTEAFF. The CDR3 DNA sequence: TGTGCCAGCAGCTCCAGGGGTTTAAAAACTGAAGCTTTCTTT.

Ten or more counts support this clonotype. The chain combines TRBV7-2 with TRBJ2-5, with D possibly matching TRBD1 (5 bases). The V gene lost 2 bases and the J gene lost 1 base, with 14 bases spanning the gap. The V gene's germline CDR1 is SGHTA and CDR2 FQGNSA. The CDR3 runs to 16 residues. The CDR3 region has the DNA TGTGCCAGCAGCTTACACAGGCCCACAGTCCAAGAGACCCAGTACTTC. It is translated as CASSLHRPTVQETQYF.

The chain is built from TRBV29-1 and TRBJ2-1; D gene uncertain. Germline CDR1 is SQVTM and CDR2 is ANQGSEA. The CDR3 extends over 15 amino acids. V dropped 3 bases and J dropped 5 bases, with 17 bases sitting between them. This chain's CDR3 is CSVELTSRPNNEQFF. The CDR3 DNA sequence: TGCAGCGTTGAGCTTACGTCCCGCCCGAACAATGAGCAGTTCTTC.

The chain employs TRBV20-1 and TRBJ1-4; a possible D gene is TRBD1 (5 bases). CDR3 length: 18 amino acids. Trimming took off 0 bases at V and 0 bases at J, with 17 bases between the two ends. Per germline, CDR1 DFQATT and CDR2 SNEGSKA (reference sequence). The CDR3 protein is CSAREPGRRIATNEKLFF. The DNA of the CDR3 is TGCAGTGCTAGAGAGCCGGGACGGCGAATCGCAACTAATGAAAAACTGTTTTTT.

The rearrangement joins TRBV7-9 to TRBJ1-1, with 9 nucleotides matching TRBD1. The CDR3 totals 19 residues. Germline V gene sequence: CDR1 SEHNR, CDR2 FQNEAQ (reference sequence). V gave up 4 bases and J gave up 7 bases; unmatched junction bases: 22. Here the CDR3 reads CASSSSQGEQGARVGEAFF. For the CDR3, the DNA is TGTGCCAGCAGCTCCTCCCAGGGGGAACAGGGGGCAAGGGTCGGTGAAGCTTTCTTT.

The chain employs TRBV6-1 and TRBJ1-5; no firm D call. V lost 7 bases and J lost 10, with 14 bases in between. The CDR3 sequence is 12 residues long. The germline V gene encodes CDR1 MNHNS and CDR2 SASEGT. The CDR3 region is CASTQGNSPQHF. CDR3 nucleotides: TGTGCCAGCACGCAAGGGAACTCACCCCAGCATTTT.

This clonotype was observed a handful of times. The gene calls are TRBV19 and TRBJ2-2; 9 nucleotides agree with TRBD2. There are 15 residues in the CDR3. V lost 5 bases and J lost 7; bases outside the gene matches: 8. CDR1 is LNHDA and CDR2 is SQIVND in the germline V gene (reference sequence). The CDR3 nucleotides read TGTGCCAGTAGTTTGTTAGCGGGGGTTGACGGGGAGCTGTTTTTT. Amino acids: CASSLLAGVDGELFF.